This entry lists 14 T cell receptor beta chains sequenced from one sample in a study of T cells after posttransplantation cyclophosphamide. Busulfan-fludarabine conditioning, marrow transplant, and cyclophosphamide on days +3 and +4 were administered. Libraries were prepared by immunoSEQ multiplex PCR; TCRdb keeps only in-frame clonotypes and omits some of them. The repertoire consists of over 10,000 clones, none detected only once. Source: PBMCs, taken after allogeneic stem cell transplant with posttransplant cyclophosphamide. These receptors all stem from a female patient in her 40s who received an allogeneic stem cell transplant from an unrelated donor, was CMV-positive, and had acute GVHD only. The graft donor may have contributed some T cells.

In its sample, this clone was seen many times. The CDR3 region is CASSPRLGQGSEKLFF. In nucleotides, the CDR3 is TGTGCCAGCAGCCCGAGGCTCGGACAGGGTTCGGAAAAACTGTTTTTT. The chain links TRBV7-2 to TRBJ1-4; 8 bases match TRBD1. The CDR3 is 16 residues long. Germline V gene lookup returns CDR1 SGHTA and CDR2 FQGNSA. J was trimmed by 8 bases and V by 5 bases; bases with no gene match: 13.

The rearrangement links TRBV11-2 to TRBJ2-5; D remains unclear. The CDR3 is 12 amino acids. Germline CDR1 SGHAT, CDR2 FQNNGV. V dropped 5 bases and J dropped 5 bases, with 9 bases sitting between them. CDR3 nucleotide sequence: TGTGCCAGCAGCCCCCGTCGGGAGACCCAGTACTTC. It yields the protein CASSPRRETQYF.

This clone appeared many times. This chain uses TRBV5-6 with TRBJ1-4, with D hard to call. Germline V CDR1 and CDR2: SGHDT, YYEEEE. Trimming left V 1 base short and J 0 bases short, with 7 bases between. The CDR3 runs to 15 residues. The CDR3 DNA sequence: TGTGCCAGCAGCTTGCGAGTCGCAACTAATGAAAAACTGTTTTTT. Protein: CASSLRVATNEKLFF.

The CDR3 coding sequence is TGTGCCATCAGAGGGGACAGGGAAAGGGCCTATGGCTACACCTTC. The encoded protein is CAIRGDRERAYGYTF. The V and J genes are TRBV10-3 and TRBJ1-2; TRBD1 agrees at 9 bases. This CDR3 has 15 amino acids. Germline loops: CDR1 ENHRY, CDR2 SYGVKD. Trimming took 6 bases from V and 4 from J; bases not matched to a gene: 9.

This clone was detected ten times or more. J is TRBJ2-3 and V is TRBV4-1, with 7 bases that match TRBD2. The CDR3 is 16 residues long. CDR1 MGHRA and CDR2 YSYEKL come from the germline V gene. Germline trimming cut 1 base from V and 3 bases from J; bases unmatched to any gene: 7. The CDR3 reads CASSQGIGLETDTQYF. The CDR3 region has the DNA TGCGCCAGCAGCCAAGGTATAGGACTAGAGACAGATACGCAGTATTTT.

This clone occurred a few times. This rearrangement joins TRBV27 to TRBJ2-5; 9 bases match TRBD1. CDR1 and CDR2 (germline): MNHEY, SMNVEV (reference sequence). The CDR3 covers 14 residues. The ends lost 3 bases at V and 6 bases at J; junction bases unmatched: 5. For the CDR3, the DNA is TGTGCCAGCAGTTTGGAACAGGGGGCCAAGACCCAGTACTTC. This encodes CASSLEQGAKTQYF.

This clone has at least ten counts. The chain carries TRBV4-1 and TRBJ2-7; TRBD1 is a possible D gene (5 bases). V was trimmed by 6 bases and J by 2 bases, leaving 14 bases between them. This CDR3 is 14 amino acids long. Germline values: CDR1 MGHRA, CDR2 YSYEKL. The CDR3 is CASRQRLGPYEQYF. In DNA, the CDR3 is TGCGCCAGCAGACAGCGATTGGGGCCCTACGAGCAGTACTTC.

This clone was found many times. The rearrangement links TRBV15 to TRBJ2-2, with 8 bases lining up with TRBD1. The CDR3 is 17 residues long. Germline values: CDR1 LNHNV, CDR2 YYDKDF (reference sequence). Germline trimming cut 0 bases from V and 5 bases from J; bases unmatched to any gene: 8. The CDR3 sequence: CATSRDPPGQVTGELFF. The CDR3, as DNA: TGTGCCACCAGCAGAGATCCACCGGGACAGGTTACCGGGGAGCTGTTTTTT.

This clone was seen many times. The chain uses TRBV9 and TRBJ1-4; TRBD1 might be the D (6 bases). Trimming pared 0 bases from V and 8 bases from J, leaving 14 bases between. Germline CDR1 and CDR2: SGDLS and YYNGEE. This CDR3 has 15 amino acids. Here the CDR3 reads CASSVAMGAGEKLFF. The CDR3 DNA sequence: TGTGCCAGCAGCGTAGCCATGGGGGCGGGCGAAAAACTGTTTTTT. The variable domain in full, with the rest retrieved from reference TRBV9 and TRBJ1-4, is DSGVTQTPKHLITATGQRVTLRCSPRSGDLSVYWYQQSLDQGLQFLIQYYNGEERAKGNILERFSAQQFPDLHSELNLSSLELGDSALYFCASSVAMGAGEKLFFGSGTQLSVL.

This clone has just a few counts. J is TRBJ1-4 and V is TRBV6-1; D is ambiguous. Trimming left V 7 bases short and J 4 bases short, with 10 bases between. CDR1 and CDR2 (germline): MNHNS, SASEGT. This CDR3 region has 13 residues. The CDR3: CASKLKLNEKLFF. CDR3 coding DNA: TGTGCCAGCAAGTTGAAGCTTAATGAAAAACTGTTTTTT.

This clone was detected ten times or more. This chain joins TRBV6-7 and TRBJ2-2; D might be TRBD2 (5 bases). TRBV6-7 is assigned to the ORF class and has an uncertain function. Trimming took 0 bases from V and 1 from J, leaving 9 bases between them. CDR3 length: 16 residues. The CDR3 loop reads CASSYSTTVNTGELFF. CDR3 DNA sequence: TGTGCCAGCAGTTACTCGACTACGGTGAACACCGGGGAGCTGTTTTTT.

The chain joins TRBV27 to TRBJ2-2, with a possible D match to TRBD2 (6 bases). Germline lookup yields CDR1 MNHEY and CDR2 SMNVEV (reference sequence). This CDR3 is built from 16 residues. Trimming left V 3 bases short and J 6 bases short, with 17 bases between. CDR3 DNA: TGTGCCAGCAGTTTTAGGCCGCGGGAAGGAGCCGGGGAGCTGTTTTTT. It translates to CASSFRPREGAGELFF.

Ten or more counts support this clone. The chain joins TRBV27 to TRBJ2-7; 7 bases are shared with TRBD1. The V gene's germline CDR1 is MNHEY and CDR2 SMNVEV (reference sequence). V shed 8 bases, J shed 2 bases, and the junction held 3 bases outside the gene matches. CDR3 length equals 12 residues. This CDR3 is CASRDSPYEQYF. CDR3 coding DNA: TGTGCCAGCCGGGACAGTCCCTACGAGCAGTACTTC.

In its sample, this clone was seen a few times. The genes are TRBV30 and TRBJ2-7, with 12 bases matching TRBD1. CDR1 is GTSNPN and CDR2 is SVGIG in the germline V gene (reference sequence). With 5 bases clipped from V and 0 bases from J, the junction kept 11 bases outside the gene matches. The CDR3 totals 17 residues. The CDR3 nucleotides read TGTGCCTGGTTGGGGGACAGGGGGCTGGTAAGCTCCTACGAGCAGTACTTC. Translation gives CAWLGDRGLVSSYEQYF.